This T cell receptor (beta chain) was captured in a study of human thymus T cells. TCRdb's table, derived via immunoSEQ multiplex PCR, lists solely in-frame clones and lacks some. The sample yields some 44,000 clones, roughly 94% seen once. The V gene's germline CDR1 is LGHNA and CDR2 YNFKEQ. The CDR3 consists of 13 residues. Trimming took off 0 bases at V and 6 bases at J, with 9 bases between the two ends. The clonotype comes from a girl less than two years old with a congenital heart defect but otherwise immunologically healthy. The chain carries TRBV4-2 and TRBJ2-7, with a tentative D call TRBD1 (5 bases). Material for sequencing was blood. The DNA for the CDR3 is TGTGCCAGCAGCCAAGAGGCTGGGGCCGAGCAGTACTTC. Translation: CASSQEAGAEQYF.